This is a list of T cell receptor beta chains from one sample in a study of identical twins. TCRdb re-derived calls from the 5' RACE reads in MiXCR, one entry per CDR3 protein. The sample carries roughly 500,000 distinct CDR3 sequences, approximately 22% recorded once. This sample also belongs to another study, concerning T cells expressing NK-cell markers.

Sequencing input: CD4+ T cells sorted from blood. The receptors originated from a woman younger than 35 in good health. CDR3s include the opening cysteine and the closing phenylalanine or tryptophan. Each record gives: J gene, V gene, CDR3 protein.

j_call: TRBJ1-3; v_call: TRBV10-3; cdr3_aa: CAISDSTSGNTIYF
j_call: TRBJ1-4; v_call: TRBV12-3/TRBV12-4; cdr3_aa: CASRDRGSGNEKLFF
j_call: TRBJ2-7; v_call: TRBV5-6; cdr3_aa: CASSPGVAVDYEQYF
j_call: TRBJ1-2; v_call: TRBV6-5; cdr3_aa: CASSYFTGRAYYGYTF
j_call: TRBJ2-1; v_call: TRBV19; cdr3_aa: CASSIEHLTSGVDNEQFF
j_call: TRBJ2-7; v_call: TRBV20-1; cdr3_aa: CSASNRGPSYEQYF
j_call: TRBJ2-2; v_call: TRBV20-1; cdr3_aa: CSASRPFGGELFF
j_call: TRBJ2-1; v_call: TRBV7-8; cdr3_aa: CASSLEGGRGKFF
j_call: TRBJ1-5; v_call: TRBV20-1; cdr3_aa: CSVRAGSNQPQHF
j_call: TRBJ2-2; v_call: TRBV5-1; cdr3_aa: CASSFMQRTGELFF
j_call: TRBJ2-3; v_call: TRBV20-1; cdr3_aa: CSARDRVGTDTQYF
j_call: TRBJ2-3; v_call: TRBV15; cdr3_aa: CATGGGRNTDTQYF
j_call: TRBJ2-3; v_call: TRBV29-1; cdr3_aa: CSSGGGSTDTQYF
j_call: TRBJ2-1; v_call: TRBV7-2; cdr3_aa: CASSRDRGSYNEQFF
j_call: TRBJ2-7; v_call: TRBV20-1; cdr3_aa: CSARLAGGPYEQYF
j_call: TRBJ2-7; v_call: TRBV20-1; cdr3_aa: CSALQPGTSGRSVSYEQYF
j_call: TRBJ1-1; v_call: TRBV10-3; cdr3_aa: CAISETMNTEAFF
j_call: TRBJ2-7; v_call: TRBV5-1; cdr3_aa: CASSLRVLSYEQYF
j_call: TRBJ2-7; v_call: TRBV10-3; cdr3_aa: CAISESKGEQYF
j_call: TRBJ2-7; v_call: TRBV29-1; cdr3_aa: CSVELKDGTYF